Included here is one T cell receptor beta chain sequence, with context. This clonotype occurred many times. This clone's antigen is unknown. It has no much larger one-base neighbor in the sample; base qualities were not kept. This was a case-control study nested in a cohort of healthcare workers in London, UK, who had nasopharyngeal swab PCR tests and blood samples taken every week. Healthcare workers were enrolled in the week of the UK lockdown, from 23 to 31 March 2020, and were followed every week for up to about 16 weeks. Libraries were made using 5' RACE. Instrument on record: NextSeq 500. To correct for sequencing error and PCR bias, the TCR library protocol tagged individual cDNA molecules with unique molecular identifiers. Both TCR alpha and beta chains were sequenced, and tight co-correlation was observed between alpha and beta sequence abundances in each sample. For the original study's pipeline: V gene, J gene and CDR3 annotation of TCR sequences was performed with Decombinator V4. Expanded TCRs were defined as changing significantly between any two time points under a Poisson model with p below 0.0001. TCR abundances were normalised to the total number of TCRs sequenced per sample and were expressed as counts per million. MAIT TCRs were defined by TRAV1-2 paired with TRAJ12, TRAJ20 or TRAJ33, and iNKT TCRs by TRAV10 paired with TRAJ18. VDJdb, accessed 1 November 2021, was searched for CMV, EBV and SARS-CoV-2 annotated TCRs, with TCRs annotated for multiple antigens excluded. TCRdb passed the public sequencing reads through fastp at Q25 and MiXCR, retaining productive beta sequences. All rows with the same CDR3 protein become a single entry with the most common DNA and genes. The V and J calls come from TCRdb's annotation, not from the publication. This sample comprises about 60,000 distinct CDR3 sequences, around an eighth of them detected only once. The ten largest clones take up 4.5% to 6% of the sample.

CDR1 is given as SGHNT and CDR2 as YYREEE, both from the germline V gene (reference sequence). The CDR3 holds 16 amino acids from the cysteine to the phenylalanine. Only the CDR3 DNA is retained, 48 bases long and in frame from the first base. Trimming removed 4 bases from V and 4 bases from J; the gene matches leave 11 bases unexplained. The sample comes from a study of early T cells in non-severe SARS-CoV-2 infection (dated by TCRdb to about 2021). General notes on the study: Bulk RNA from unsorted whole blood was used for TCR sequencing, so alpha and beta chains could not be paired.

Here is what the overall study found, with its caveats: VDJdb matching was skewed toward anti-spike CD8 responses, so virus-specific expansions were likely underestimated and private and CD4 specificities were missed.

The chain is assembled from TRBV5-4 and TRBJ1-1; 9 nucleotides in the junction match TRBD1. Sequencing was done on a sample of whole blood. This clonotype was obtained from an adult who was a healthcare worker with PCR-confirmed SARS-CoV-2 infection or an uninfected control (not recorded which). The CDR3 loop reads CASSLVTGGGGTEAFF. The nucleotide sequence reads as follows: TGTGCCAGCAGCCTTGTTACAGGGGGCGGTGGCACTGAAGCTTTCTTT. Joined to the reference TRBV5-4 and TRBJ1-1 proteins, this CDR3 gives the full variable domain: ETGVTQSPTHLIKTRGQQVTLRCSSQSGHNTVSWYQQALGQGPQFIFQYYREEENGRGNFPPRFSGLQFPNYSSELNVNALELDDSALYLCASSLVTGGGGTEAFFGQGTRLTVV.